The next 13 T cell receptor beta chains were all read from a single sample in a study of T-cell reconstitution after alpha-beta-depleted transplantation in children listed by TCRdb under 2016. The sample's treatment or condition label, in plain terms: allogeneic hematopoietic cell transplantation with graft depleted of TCRalphabeta T cells and CD19 B cells. Library preparation used PCR. This sample was sequenced with an Illumina HiSeq 2500. To normalize quantification of the TCRbeta repertoire, the TCR libraries were built with molecular barcoding that relied on unique molecular identifiers. TCRdb took the public reads, trimmed them with fastp at Q25, ran MiXCR for clone calling and kept in-frame beta chains. Rows merge per CDR3 protein into single entries with the most common DNA and genes. This sample is represented by about 510,000 distinct CDR3 sequences; about an eighth of them were singletons. In total, the top ten clones hold 14% of the sample.

Here the sequenced sample was PBMCs, mostly from graft donor cells, taken 180 days after TCRalphabeta/CD19-depleted stem cell transplant. These receptors all come from a female patient between 2 and 15 years old who had a stem cell transplant for aplastic anemia, so the T cells may come from the graft donor.

This clonotype came up a few times. This chain links TRBV3-1 with TRBJ1-5; 12 nucleotides match TRBD1. Germline loops: CDR1 LGHDT, CDR2 YNNKEL (reference sequence). The V gene end was trimmed by 5 bases and the J gene end by 0 bases; junction bases not matched to a gene: 11. The CDR3 runs to 19 residues. The CDR3 region is CASSLNRDRGPYSNQPQHF. CDR3 nucleotides: TGTGCCAGCAGCTTAAACCGGGACAGGGGGCCGTATAGCAATCAGCCCCAGCATTTT.

The chain couples TRBV5-1 to TRBJ2-7, with D possibly matching TRBD1 (6 bases). The CDR3 has 13 amino acids. V lost 4 bases and J lost 5, with 13 bases in between. The germline gives CDR1 SGHRS, CDR2 YFSETQ. The CDR3 sequence is CASSARYRDEQYF. CDR3 bases: TGCGCCAGCAGCGCACGGTACAGGGACGAGCAGTACTTC.

The genes are TRBV27 and TRBJ2-3, with D uncertain. The V gene's germline CDR1 is MNHEY and CDR2 SMNVEV (reference sequence). Between the trimmed V and J ends, which lost 1 base and 3 bases, there was a span of 8 bases. The CDR3 is 14 residues long. CDR3: CASSLLFGTDTQYF. The CDR3 DNA is TGTGCCAGCAGTTTATTGTTCGGGACAGATACGCAGTATTTT.

The gene calls are TRBV12-3 or TRBV12-4 and TRBJ2-1, with 13 bases fitting TRBD2. The CDR3 totals 21 residues. The V and J ends lost 3 bases and 9 bases, in that order; junction bases with no gene match: 23. The CDR3 nucleotides are TGTGCCAGCAGTTTTCGACAAGCGCAATGGACCGGACTAGCGGGAGCTGGTGAGCAGTTCTTC. It translates to CASSFRQAQWTGLAGAGEQFF.

This rearrangement joins TRBV9 to TRBJ2-1; D unresolved. This CDR3 contains 14 residues. Trimming pared 0 bases from V and 8 bases from J, leaving 12 bases between. The germline V gene has CDR1 SGDLS and CDR2 YYNGEE. The CDR3 sequence: CASSVDGEFYEQFF. The DNA for the CDR3 is TGTGCCAGCAGCGTAGACGGTGAGTTTTATGAGCAGTTCTTC.

This clonotype appeared a few times. This chain joins TRBV7-9 and TRBJ1-2; maybe TRBD1 (5 bases). The CDR3 runs 14 residues. The ends were cut back, 0 bases at V and 8 bases at J, with 13 bases in the middle. CDR1 is SEHNR and CDR2 is FQNEAQ in the germline V gene (reference sequence). In DNA, the CDR3 is TGTGCCAGCAGCTTAGCGTCCGGGGGAAGAGGCTACACCTTC. Translation gives CASSLASGGRGYTF.

In its sample, this clonotype was seen a few times. V is TRBV6-6 and J is TRBJ1-4, with D unresolved. V gave up 8 bases and J gave up 10 bases, with 11 bases separating them. This CDR3 has 11 residues. Germline V gives CDR1 MNHNY, CDR2 SVGAGI (reference sequence). The CDR3 is CASGPEGKLFF. The CDR3, as DNA: TGTGCCAGCGGCCCAGAGGGAAAACTGTTTTTT.

The chain links TRBV7-9 to TRBJ1-2, with D possibly TRBD1 on 6 matching bases. From germline, CDR1 is SEHNR and CDR2 FQNEAQ (reference sequence). V was trimmed by 6 bases and J by 3 bases, leaving 23 bases between them. The CDR3 is made up of 17 amino acids. This CDR3 is CASRGGEAESSDYGYTF. The CDR3 DNA is TGTGCCAGCAGAGGGGGGGAGGCCGAAAGTTCCGACTATGGCTACACCTTC.

This clonotype was recorded many times. The chain is built from TRBV12-3 or TRBV12-4 and TRBJ1-6; possibly TRBD1 for D (5 bases). This CDR3 is 16 amino acids long. The V and J ends lost 6 bases and 8 bases respectively, with 20 bases between them. The CDR3 region is CASRHSGTFEYSPLHF. CDR3 bases: TGTGCCAGCAGGCACTCCGGGACTTTCGAATATTCACCCCTCCACTTT.

The table lists this clonotype with a few counts. The chain carries TRBV7-2 and TRBJ1-1, with TRBD1 as a possible D gene (6 bases). The V gene's germline CDR1 is SGHTA and CDR2 FQGNSA. There are 16 residues in the CDR3. The ends were cut back, 1 base at V and 0 bases at J, with 12 bases in the middle. The DNA for the CDR3 is TGTGCCAGCAGCTTAGTAGGACAGTCAGTGAACACTGAAGCTTTCTTT. As protein: CASSLVGQSVNTEAFF. Combining the CDR3 with reference TRBV7-2 and TRBJ1-1 gives the whole variable domain GAGVSQSPSNKVTEKGKDVELRCDPISGHTALYWYRQSLGQGLEFLIYFQGNSAPDKSGLPSDRFSAERTGGSVSTLTIQRTQQEDSAVYLCASSLVGQSVNTEAFFGQGTRLTVV.

The chain links TRBV20-1 to TRBJ1-2; D possibly corresponds to TRBD1 (6 bases). Germline CDR1 reads DFQATT; CDR2 reads SNEGSKA (reference sequence). CDR3 size: 14 residues. Trimming cost V 0 bases and J 8 bases, with 16 bases left between them. CDR3 sequence reads: CSARDRRRGLGYTF. The CDR3 nucleotides read TGCAGTGCTAGAGATAGGCGCAGGGGCTTAGGCTACACCTTC.

This clonotype was counted a few times. The rearrangement joins TRBV5-5 to TRBJ2-1; weak D call: TRBD2 (6 bases). CDR1 and CDR2 (germline): SGHKS, YYEKEE (reference sequence). V shed 3 bases and J shed 3 bases, with 19 bases lying between them. The CDR3 runs 17 residues. The CDR3 protein is CASSSIVRTTFYNEQFF. The CDR3 bases are TGTGCCAGCAGCTCGATAGTTAGGACTACCTTCTACAATGAGCAGTTCTTC.

The rearrangement uses TRBV15 and TRBJ1-1; 7 bases match TRBD1. In germline, CDR1 is LNHNV, CDR2 YYDKDF (reference sequence). The V and J ends lost 1 base and 0 bases, in that order; junction bases with no gene match: 5. This CDR3 has 16 residues. Here the CDR3 reads CATSRALTGMNTEAFF. DNA of the CDR3: TGTGCCACCAGCAGAGCCCTGACAGGGATGAACACTGAAGCTTTCTTT.